This T cell receptor (beta chain) was observed in a study of siplizumab effects on memory and regulatory T cells. Study-wide points: Memory T cells appeared less diverse than naive cells, which seemed to contribute substantially to alloresponse. Some alloreactive sequences were traceable to unstimulated CD4+ memory cells, and siplizumab significantly reduced them.

TCRdb's table, derived via immunoSEQ multiplex PCR, lists solely in-frame clones and lacks some. The repertoire holds tens of thousands of clones, with 87% as singletons. Trimming removed 0 bases from V and 0 bases from J, with 13 bases in between. Germline assignment: CDR1 SGHRS and CDR2 YFSETQ. There are 17 residues in the CDR3. Notes on this clone: The antigen is not known.

Source material: naive CD8+ T cells sorted from blood. J is TRBJ2-4 and V is TRBV5-1; tentative D call: TRBD2 (6 bases). The receptor comes from a human donor in good health. The CDR3 reads CASSLEPGGVAKNIQYF. The CDR3, as DNA: TGCGCCAGCAGCTTGGAACCCGGGGGAGTAGCCAAAAACATTCAGTACTTC.